The T cell receptor beta chain under discussion was sequenced for a study of identical twins. Worth noting for this clonotype: Its antigen is not identified.

Study observations and caveats: Conclusions were drawn cross-sectionally by statistical analysis, without following the same donors.

In TCRdb, the 5' RACE reads were re-called with MiXCR into one record per CDR3 protein. The table includes roughly 1,500,000 distinct CDR3 sequences, more than 30% detected once. V lost 8 bases, J lost 1 base, and 9 bases lay in between. Germline V gene sequence: CDR1 MGHRA, CDR2 YSYEKL. The CDR3 is 12 residues long. The chain is built from TRBV4-1 and TRBJ2-7, with D tentatively TRBD2 (6 bases). The specimen sequenced was cord blood. The TCR was taken from a newborn girl in good health. As DNA, the CDR3 is TGCGCCAGCGCGGGGCAGTCCTACGAGCAGTACTTC. Encoded protein: CASAGQSYEQYF.